This T cell receptor (beta chain) was sequenced for a study of blood T cell repertoires in COVID-19. As for the study in general: From T cells, B-cell-depleted T cells, or PBMCs came the material, which was cDNA or gDNA.

There are 10 residues in the CDR3. V lost 7 bases and J 8 bases, leaving 11 bases between the germline ends. Per the germline V gene, CDR1 is GTSNPN and CDR2 is SVGIG (reference sequence). Clones were sequenced by immunoSEQ multiplex PCR, and TCRdb holds only the in-frame ones, with some missing. The sample consists of 350,000 to 450,000 clones, around 85% of them appearing once. The genes are TRBV30 and TRBJ1-2; D is unresolved. The sequenced sample consisted of peripheral blood. This receptor was obtained from a woman between 18 and 30 years old with acute or convalescent COVID-19. The CDR3: CASYGEGYTF. The CDR3 DNA reads TGTGCCTCCTACGGAGAAGGCTACACCTTC.